This TCR beta chain stems from a study of beta chain features in type 1 diabetes. Study background: Some 110 million sorted cells were examined across all samples.

This clone was seen more than once but under ten times. The antigen remains unidentified. Expressed TCRB transcripts were sequenced, since all the RNA that had been isolated was reverse transcribed. The protocol was immunoSEQ multiplex PCR, while the TCRdb copy is restricted to in-frame clones and leaves out a portion. The top ten clones hold 2.1% of a sample with around 44,000 clones, about 51% of them seen once. The J segment lost 4 bases and the V segment lost 6 bases, leaving 14 bases of the junction unmatched. The CDR3 loop spans 16 amino acids. CDR1 is SQVTM and CDR2 is ANQGSEA in the germline V gene. The study's findings and limits: Type 1 diabetes patients had moderately but significantly shorter TCRB CDR3s in all four CD4+ subsets.

This rearrangement joins TRBV29-1 to TRBJ2-3, with 9 bases matching TRBD1. This sequence originates from a woman between 18 and 29 years old in good health. Sequencing was carried out using Tregs from blood. The CDR3 DNA is TGCAGCGTCCGAACCGGGACAGGGTATGGTGCAGATACGCAGTATTTT. Protein: CSVRTGTGYGADTQYF.